These 25 T cell receptor beta chains originate from one sample sequenced in a study of T cell repertoires in cytomegalovirus infection (dated by TCRdb to the late 2010s). Their antigens are not known. Sequencing was performed on an Illumina HiSeq 1500. The raw public reads went through TCRdb reprocessing: fastp at Q25, MiXCR clone calling, in-frame beta chains kept. Identical CDR3 protein sequences are pooled into one entry, listed with their most common genes and DNA. The table for this sample lists approximately 120,000 distinct CDR3 sequences; roughly 30% of them were counted only once. The ten largest clones represent roughly 81% of the sample. What the treatment or condition label conveys for this sample: in vitro stimulation with specific CMV peptide epitopes to enrich CMV-specific T cells. This sample comprised CD8+ T cells from cultured PBMCs, obtained from culture after CMV antigen stimulation. The receptors come from a human donor in good health (CMV status not recorded). Some clones in this sample may be carry-over from other donors' samples.

The V and J genes are TRBV30 and TRBJ2-3, with D maybe TRBD2 (6 bases). The CDR3 runs to 15 residues. Trimming pared 0 bases from V and 4 bases from J, leaving 14 bases between. Per the germline V gene, CDR1 is GTSNPN and CDR2 is SVGIG (reference sequence). The DNA of the CDR3 is TGTGCCTGGAGTGTAGGGGCGGGGAGGTCAGATACGCAGTATTTT. Protein product: CAWSVGAGRSDTQYF.

The CDR3 loop reads CATSDGQGSSEKLFF. The DNA of the CDR3 is TGTGCCACCAGTGATGGACAGGGGTCGAGTGAAAAACTGTTTTTT. The chain couples TRBV24-1 to TRBJ1-4; 9 positions agree with TRBD1. In germline, CDR1 is KGHDR, CDR2 SFDVKD. The CDR3 is 15 residues long. The V segment lost 3 bases and the J segment 7 bases; nucleotides outside the gene matches: 5.

In this sample, this clonotype turned up once. The chain is built from TRBV19 and TRBJ2-1, with 8 bases fitting TRBD1. The CDR3 sequence is 15 residues long. The V and J ends lost 1 base and 8 bases, in that order; junction bases with no gene match: 7. Germline V gene sequence: CDR1 LNHDA, CDR2 SQIVND (reference sequence). The CDR3 nucleotides are TGTGCCAGTAGTATAGTTACAGGGGGACAAGATGAGCAGTTCTTC. Translation: CASSIVTGGQDEQFF.

This clonotype showed up many times. The chain links TRBV5-5 to TRBJ2-7; tentative D call: TRBD1 (6 bases). CDR3 length equals 14 residues. V was pared by 7 bases and J by 0 bases, with 14 bases between. Germline V lookup: CDR1 SGHKS, CDR2 YYEKEE (reference sequence). As DNA, the CDR3 is TGTGCCAGCTTCGACAGGCTCGCCTCCTACGAGCAGTACTTC. It specifies CASFDRLASYEQYF.

This chain connects TRBV2 to TRBJ1-6; no reliable D call. The CDR3 is made up of 16 amino acids. Between the trimmed V and J ends, which lost 5 bases and 3 bases, there was a span of 14 bases. Germline CDR1 and CDR2: SNHLY and FYNNEI. The DNA for the CDR3 is TGTGCCAGCAGTAATCCCCACCAGCTCTATAATTCACCCCTCCACTTT. This sequence encodes CASSNPHQLYNSPLHF.

In this sample, this clonotype turned up a few times. The rearrangement uses TRBV4-2 and TRBJ1-2; D remains ambiguous. The CDR3 runs 15 residues. The germline V and J ends were trimmed by 0 bases and 4 bases, with 12 bases remaining between them. Germline CDR1 reads LGHNA; CDR2 reads YNFKEQ. The CDR3 DNA reads as TGTGCCAGCAGCCAAGAGTTAGCAGGCGCCTATGGCTACACCTTC. Amino acid sequence: CASSQELAGAYGYTF.

The chain uses TRBV11-3 and TRBJ2-3; 10 bases match TRBD2. V trimming: 8 bases; J trimming: 2 bases; junction bases outside the gene matches: 7. Germline-derived CDR1 and CDR2 are SGHNT and YENEEA. The CDR3 runs to 15 residues. CDR3 sequence (DNA): TGTGCCAGCGATCCTAGCGGGGGTTCCACAGATACGCAGTATTTT. Residues: CASDPSGGSTDTQYF.

This clonotype was detected only a few times. The V gene is TRBV19, the J gene TRBJ1-1; weak D call: TRBD1 (5 bases). Per germline, CDR1 LNHDA and CDR2 SQIVND (reference sequence). The V and J ends lost 5 bases and 5 bases respectively, with 6 bases between them. The CDR3 is 11 amino acids. CDR3 coding DNA: TGTGCCAGTAGTCGGGGGACTGAAGCTTTCTTT. This gives the protein CASSRGTEAFF.

This clonotype turned up a few times. The V call is TRBV25-1, the J call TRBJ1-1, with 7 bases aligning to TRBD1. The CDR3 runs 15 residues. Germline V lookup: CDR1 MGHDK, CDR2 SYGVNS. V was pared by 7 bases and J by 5 bases, with 13 bases of the junction left unmatched. The CDR3: CASTLPAGGRTEAFF. The CDR3, as DNA: TGTGCCAGCACTCTACCTGCAGGGGGGCGGACTGAAGCTTTCTTT.

The chain carries TRBV6-5 and TRBJ2-2, with D possibly matching TRBD2 (6 bases). The CDR3 totals 15 residues. V was clipped by 5 bases and J by 0 bases, with 10 bases between them. Germline V gene sequence: CDR1 MNHEY, CDR2 SVGAGI. The CDR3 protein is CASSPDYANTGELFF. CDR3 nucleotides: TGTGCCAGCAGTCCGGACTACGCGAACACCGGGGAGCTGTTTTTT.

CDR3 amino acids: CSADTGTGDNEQFF. CDR3 in DNA: TGCAGTGCTGATACCGGGACAGGGGACAATGAGCAGTTCTTC. The genes are TRBV20-1 and TRBJ2-1, with TRBD1 matching over 10 bases. This CDR3 contains 14 residues. Trimming cost V 5 bases and J 5 bases; bases outside gene matches: 6. Germline loops: CDR1 DFQATT, CDR2 SNEGSKA (reference sequence).

The chain couples TRBV4-1 to TRBJ2-7; D tentatively fits TRBD1 or TRBD2 (6 bases each). The CDR3 has 16 residues. Germline loops: CDR1 MGHRA, CDR2 YSYEKL. Trimming pared 0 bases from V and 3 bases from J, leaving 15 bases between. The CDR3 sequence: CASSQEGAGQYYEQYF. CDR3 coding DNA: TGCGCCAGCAGCCAAGAGGGGGCGGGACAATACTACGAGCAGTACTTC.

The chain employs TRBV7-9 and TRBJ2-1; 10 nucleotides align to TRBD2. Germline CDR1 reads SEHNR; CDR2 reads FQNEAQ (reference sequence). Trimming took 5 bases from V and 6 from J; bases not matched to a gene: 13. CDR3 length: 17 amino acids. In DNA, the CDR3 is TGTGCCAGCAGCCAGTTAAAGGGTCTAGCGGGGGTCAATGAGCAGTTCTTC. Its protein is CASSQLKGLAGVNEQFF.

Ten or more counts support this clonotype. The chain uses TRBV20-1 and TRBJ2-5, with D perhaps TRBD2 (7 bases). V was trimmed by 3 bases and J by 4 bases, leaving 21 bases between them. The CDR3 extends over 16 amino acids. The germline CDR1 and CDR2 sequences are DFQATT and SNEGSKA (reference sequence). Written as DNA, the CDR3 is TGCAGTGCTAGTTGGGCGGGGGCCCCTTCTGGAGAGACCCAGTACTTC. It codes for CSASWAGAPSGETQYF.

The sample holds a few counts of this clonotype. The chain is built from TRBV28 and TRBJ2-7; TRBD1 aligns across 8 bases. The CDR3 consists of 14 residues. V dropped 4 bases and J dropped 2; count of bases not matched to a gene: 4. From germline, CDR1 is MDHEN and CDR2 SYDVKM. The CDR3 DNA is TGTGCCAGCAGTTACAGGGGGACCCCCTACGAGCAGTACTTC. This translates into CASSYRGTPYEQYF.

This clonotype has just a few counts. This chain links TRBV3-1 with TRBJ1-4, with 8 bases fitting TRBD1. Per germline, CDR1 LGHDT and CDR2 YNNKEL (reference sequence). Trimming removed 4 bases from V and 6 bases from J; junction bases left unmatched: 7. The length of the CDR3 is 15 residues. This chain's CDR3 is CASSRTTGVHEKLFF. CDR3 nucleotide sequence: TGTGCCAGCAGCCGAACGACAGGGGTGCATGAAAAACTGTTTTTT.

The V and J genes are TRBV24-1 and TRBJ1-4; D uncertain. CDR1 and CDR2 from the germline V gene are KGHDR and SFDVKD. The V end lost 4 bases, the J end lost 7 bases, and 9 bases lay between the germline ends. The CDR3 spans 13 residues. The chain's CDR3 is CATSDRYVEKLFF. DNA for the CDR3: TGTGCCACCAGTGACCGATATGTTGAAAAACTGTTTTTT.

In the case of this clonotype: Given a much more abundant clone one base away, this may be a read error. V gene TRBV7-9 combines with J gene TRBJ1-1; unclear D gene. The length of the CDR3 is 12 residues. The V gene's germline CDR1 is SEHNR and CDR2 FQNEAQ (reference sequence). In nucleotides, the CDR3 is TGTGTCAGCGGCTACCGGCACACTGAAGCTTTCTTT. This codes for CVSGYRHTEAFF.

The gene calls are TRBV7-8 and TRBJ2-7; D perhaps matches TRBD1 (5 bases). Looked up from germline, CDR1 is SGHVS and CDR2 is FQNEAQ. The V end was cut by 4 bases, the J end by 6 bases, with 10 bases between. The CDR3 runs to 12 residues. The DNA for the CDR3 is TGTGCCAGCAGCTACAGGACGGGCGAGCAGTACTTC. Protein: CASSYRTGEQYF.

As DNA, the CDR3 is TGTGCCAGTAGTACCCTCTCGATAGATACCTACAATGAGCAGTTCTTC. It specifies CASSTLSIDTYNEQFF. The J gene is TRBJ2-1, the V gene TRBV19; D is uncertain. The ends were cut back, 4 bases at V and 2 bases at J, with 15 bases in the middle. Germline CDR1 and CDR2: LNHDA and SQIVND (reference sequence). The CDR3 has 16 residues.

This clonotype was seen many times. The chain links TRBV6-2 or TRBV6-3 to TRBJ2-4; D may be TRBD2 (5 bases). CDR3 length: 15 amino acids. V was shortened by 2 bases and J by 11 bases, with 19 bases between the two germline ends. Germline V lookup: CDR1 MNHEY, CDR2 SVGEGT. CDR3 sequence (DNA): TGTGCCAGCAGTTACACCAAACGGGCGCGGGCCGTTCAGTACTTC. This codes for CASSYTKRARAVQYF.

This clonotype has ten or more counts. The chain has TRBV7-2 and TRBJ2-1, with 8 bases lining up with TRBD1. The length of the CDR3 is 14 residues. Germline lookup yields CDR1 SGHTA and CDR2 FQGNSA. The trim removed 5 bases at V and 8 bases at J, leaving 8 bases unmatched. The CDR3 region is CASSHRTGFDEQFF. The CDR3 DNA sequence: TGTGCCAGCAGCCACAGGACAGGGTTCGATGAGCAGTTCTTC.

This clonotype occurred a few times. The rearrangement joins TRBV5-5 to TRBJ2-7; D tentatively fits TRBD1 or TRBD2 (5 bases each). From germline, CDR1 is SGHKS and CDR2 YYEKEE (reference sequence). This CDR3 region has 14 residues. Trimming left V 5 bases short and J 0 bases short, with 12 bases between. CDR3 loop: CASSPGTASYEQYF. In DNA, the CDR3 is TGTGCCAGCAGTCCCGGGACGGCCTCCTACGAGCAGTACTTC. Full variable domain (missing parts from reference TRBV5-5 and TRBJ2-7): DAGVTQSPTHLIKTRGQQVTLRCSPISGHKSVSWYQQVLGQGPQFIFQYYEKEERGRGNFPDRFSARQFPNYSSELNVNALLLGDSALYLCASSPGTASYEQYFGPGTRLTVT.

The CDR3 spells CASSLWGQNNEQFF. The DNA of the CDR3 is TGTGCCAGCAGCCTATGGGGACAGAACAATGAGCAGTTCTTC. The rearrangement links TRBV6-2 or TRBV6-3 to TRBJ2-1, with 7 bases lining up with TRBD1. The CDR3 contains 14 residues. Trimming cost V 6 bases and J 5 bases; bases outside gene matches: 7. Germline CDR1 MNHEY, CDR2 SVGEGT.

The rearrangement uses TRBV28 and TRBJ2-1; 8 nucleotides align to TRBD1. Germline assignment: CDR1 MDHEN and CDR2 SYDVKM. Losses at the gene ends were 6 bases for V and 8 bases for J; bases not matched to a gene: 9. The CDR3 loop spans 14 amino acids. The CDR3 spells CASRKIQGAYEQFF. In DNA form, the CDR3 reads TGTGCCAGCAGAAAGATTCAGGGGGCTTATGAGCAGTTCTTC.